The 10 T cell receptor beta chains below come from one sample, sequenced in a study of T cell changes during pregnancy in multiple sclerosis. Assay: immunoSEQ multiplex PCR; the TCRdb copy retains only in-frame clones and omits some. The profile shows 75,000 to 95,000 clones, 91% of them singletons. The material was peripheral blood, obtained in the first trimester of pregnancy. The receptors shown here come from a female donor in good health, enrolled as a control in a pregnancy study.

V is TRBV7-9 and J is TRBJ1-3, with D hard to call. Trimming took 7 bases from V and 0 from J, leaving 13 bases between them. This CDR3 contains 15 residues. Germline lookup yields CDR1 SEHNR and CDR2 FQNEAQ (reference sequence). The CDR3 is CASTSTESSGNTIYF. The CDR3 nucleotides read TGTGCCAGCACCTCCACAGAGAGCTCTGGAAACACCATATATTTT.

This sequence joins TRBV18 and TRBJ2-1, with TRBD1 as a possible D gene (5 bases). V was shortened by 6 bases and J by 5 bases, with 17 bases between the two germline ends. This CDR3 is 15 amino acids long. Germline loops: CDR1 KGHSH, CDR2 LQKENI. CDR3 loop: CASSPRQRRDNEQFF. The DNA for the CDR3 is TGTGCCAGCTCGCCGAGACAGCGCCGGGACAATGAGCAGTTCTTC. Together with reference TRBV18 and TRBJ2-1, the CDR3 gives the full variable domain: NAGVMQNPRHLVRRRGQEARLRCSPMKGHSHVYWYRQLPEEGLKFMVYLQKENIIDESGMPKERFSAEFPKEGPSILRIQQVVRGDSAAYFCASSPRQRRDNEQFFGPGTRLTVL.

The V gene is TRBV9, the J gene TRBJ2-1, with 7 bases fitting TRBD1. The CDR3 has 14 amino acids. CDR1 and CDR2 from the germline V gene are SGDLS and YYNGEE. J gave up 8 bases and V 3 bases, and 8 bases lay outside the gene matches. CDR3 residues: CASSAPDRVDEQFF. The DNA for the CDR3 is TGTGCCAGCAGCGCCCCAGACAGGGTCGATGAGCAGTTCTTC.

The rearrangement uses TRBV2 and TRBJ1-2; 9 bases are shared with TRBD1. J gave up 4 bases and V 10 bases, and 13 bases lay outside the gene matches. The CDR3 consists of 15 residues. CDR1 is SNHLY and CDR2 is FYNNEI in the germline V gene. This chain's CDR3 is CAKGQGPQGSYGYTF. The CDR3 DNA is TGTGCCAAGGGACAGGGTCCACAGGGGAGCTATGGCTACACCTTC.

The chain is built from TRBV15 and TRBJ2-7; possible D gene TRBD2, 5 bases. V lost 4 bases and J lost 2, with 15 bases in between. This CDR3 has 15 residues. The germline gives CDR1 LNHNV, CDR2 YYDKDF (reference sequence). DNA for the CDR3: TGTGCCACCAGCAACCCTCGGACGGGAACCTACGAGCAGTACTTC. Encoded protein: CATSNPRTGTYEQYF. Full variable domain (missing parts from reference TRBV15 and TRBJ2-7): DAMVIQNPRYQVTQFGKPVTLSCSQTLNHNVMYWYQQKSSQAPKLLFHYYDKDFNNEADTPDNFQSRRPNTSFCFLDIRSPGLGDTAMYLCATSNPRTGTYEQYFGPGTRLTVT.

This clone was recorded once. The genes are TRBV10-3 and TRBJ2-7; 9 nucleotides match TRBD2. Germline CDR1 is ENHRY and CDR2 is SYGVKD. The CDR3 is 14 residues long. The V segment lost 3 bases and the J segment 0 bases; nucleotides outside the gene matches: 0. In DNA, the CDR3 is TGTGCCATCAGTGAACTAGCGGGCTCCTACGAGCAGTACTTC. This codes for CAISELAGSYEQYF.

This clone has a single count. The chain links TRBV19 to TRBJ2-5; 7 positions match TRBD1. V shed 5 bases and J 1 base; nucleotides not matched to a gene: 7. The CDR3 runs 15 residues. Germline V gives CDR1 LNHDA, CDR2 SQIVND (reference sequence). CDR3 DNA: TGTGCCAGTAGTCCCCGGGACAGCCTCCAAGAGACCCAGTACTTC. Its protein is CASSPRDSLQETQYF.

Details on this clone: One junction end disagrees with the germline gene, perhaps due to a read error. The chain couples TRBV6-4 to TRBJ2-3; D remains ambiguous. The CDR3 is 14 amino acids. Per the germline V gene, CDR1 is MRHNA and CDR2 is SNTAGT. CDR3 in amino acids: CASSYSGSTDTQYF. CDR3 nucleotides: TGTGCCAGCAGTTACTCGGGCAGCACAGATACGCAGTATTTT.

The table lists this clone with a count of one. J is TRBJ2-3 and V is TRBV30; possibly TRBD1 for D (6 bases). There are 15 residues in the CDR3. V was cut by 5 bases and J by 3 bases, with 18 bases left in between. From germline, CDR1 is GTSNPN and CDR2 SVGIG (reference sequence). The CDR3 DNA follows: TGTGCCTGGGGCCTGGGGAACAGGGCGACAGATACGCAGTATTTT. This translates into CAWGLGNRATDTQYF.

V usage is TRBV7-8 and J usage is TRBJ2-1; TRBD2 might be the D (5 bases). With 3 bases removed from V and 9 bases from J, the gap between germline ends came to 12 bases. This CDR3 contains 13 residues. CDR1 is SGHVS, CDR2 FQNEAQ, per germline. Written as DNA, the CDR3 is TGTGCCAGCAGCTTCGGCCCCCGGGGTGAGCAGTTCTTC. Protein: CASSFGPRGEQFF.